A selection of T cell receptor beta chains follows, all from one sample in a study of patients and donors after allogeneic stem cell transplantation. MiXCR, run by TCRdb on the RT-PCR reads, gives a single entry per CDR3 protein. The data hold around 200,000 distinct CDR3 sequences, with over 30% observed a single time. Sequences were obtained from blood, either unsorted or a sorted T cell fraction (not recorded which). Receptors were obtained from a human donor who was either an allogeneic HSCT recipient or a stem cell or donor lymphocyte infusion donor (not recorded which). It is not recorded whose cells these are; they may come from a transplant donor. Each CDR3 is given with its conserved first and last residue. The D gene is left open where the match is weak. Not every row has a clone size; where given, it reads once, few, many or a size class.

d_gene	v_gene	j_gene	abundance	CDR3nt	CDR3aa
TRBD1	TRBV20-1	TRBJ2-7	NA	TGCAGTGCACCATGGACAGGGAGCTCCTACGAGCAGTACTTC	CSAPWTGSSYEQYF
NA	TRBV5-1	TRBJ1-2	NA	TGCGCCAGCAGCTCTGATGGAGCGCCCTATGGCTACACCTTC	CASSSDGAPYGYTF
NA	TRBV27	TRBJ1-4	NA	TGTGCCAGCAGAATAATTGGGGAACAGGTGAAAGATGAAAAACTGTTTTTT	CASRIIGEQVKDEKLFF
TRBD1	TRBV2	TRBJ1-5	NA	TGTGCCAGCAGGGGGGACCGGACAGGTCCCGATCAGCCCCAGCATTTT	CASRGDRTGPDQPQHF
NA	TRBV20-1	TRBJ1-5	NA	TGCAGTGCTAGTCAGGGAGGCAATCAGCCCCAGCATTTT	CSASQGGNQPQHF
TRBD2	TRBV29-1	TRBJ2-1	few	TGCAGCGTTGCCCTCCGTCGGGGGGTAAGTGAGCAGTTCTTC	CSVALRRGVSEQFF
TRBD2	TRBV20-1	TRBJ2-3	NA	TGCAGTGCTGAGATGGCTAGCGGCCTAAGCACAGATACGCAGTATTTT	CSAEMASGLSTDTQYF
NA	TRBV4-3	TRBJ2-1	NA	TGCGCCAGCAGCCAGGGCCTAGCGTCGAGGAATGAGCAGTTCTTC	CASSQGLASRNEQFF
NA	TRBV12-3/TRBV12-4	TRBJ1-2	few	TGTGCCAGCAGTTTAAGTAGCCTGTTGGAGGCTAACTATGGCTACACCTTC	CASSLSSLLEANYGYTF
NA	TRBV4-3	TRBJ1-6	NA	TGCGCCAGCAGTCGGGACATATCTAATTCACCCCTCCACTTT	CASSRDISNSPLHF
NA	TRBV20-1	TRBJ1-1	few	TGCAGTGCCGCCCTCCCCCGCTCGCACACTGAAGCTTTCTTT	CSAALPRSHTEAFF
NA	TRBV7-3	TRBJ1-1	few	TGTGCCAGCAGCCCCGACTCGATCCAACGTGAAGCTTTCTTT	CASSPDSIQREAFF
TRBD1	TRBV28	TRBJ1-2	few	TGTGCCAGCAGCCATGGACAGGGTATGATAAGTGGCTACACCTTC	CASSHGQGMISGYTF
NA	TRBV20-1	TRBJ1-5	NA	TGCAGTGCCAGCAGGGCGGGTCAGCCCCAGCATTTT	CSASRAGQPQHF
NA	TRBV5-1	TRBJ2-3	NA	TGCGCCAGCAGCTTGGCCCTAGCCGTTCTGGAGGATACGCAGTATTTT	CASSLALAVLEDTQYF
TRBD1	TRBV4-1	TRBJ1-1	NA	TGCGCCAGCAGCCGGGGGACAGGGAGGACTGAAGCTTTCTTT	CASSRGTGRTEAFF
NA	TRBV10-3	TRBJ1-1	few	TGTGCCATCAGTGAGTCCGGGAGGAGGACTGAAGCTTTCTTT	CAISESGRRTEAFF
TRBD1	TRBV27	TRBJ1-1	NA	TGTGCCACCTTCCACAGGGGGTATATGAAAGCTTTCTTT	CATFHRGYMKAFF
TRBD1	TRBV12-3/TRBV12-4	TRBJ1-6	many	TGTGCCAGCAGTCCCGGACAGGGTGGAAATTCACCCCTCCACTTT	CASSPGQGGNSPLHF
NA	TRBV4-1	TRBJ1-2	NA	TGCGCCAGCAGCCAAGCCCGGGCCCTCTGGGGCTACACCTTC	CASSQARALWGYTF
NA	TRBV20-1	TRBJ2-3	once	TGCAGTGTCCATAGGGGGGCACTCACAGATACGCAGTATTTT	CSVHRGALTDTQYF
NA	TRBV6-6	TRBJ1-1	NA	TGTGCCAGCAGTTACGACTTCGGTTTGGGGGCGATCTCTGAAGCTTTCTTT	CASSYDFGLGAISEAFF
NA	TRBV10-3	TRBJ1-5	few	TGTGCCACGGGGGACGGGCGTAACGGAGGGCCCCAGCATTTT	CATGDGRNGGPQHF
NA	TRBV7-9	TRBJ1-3	NA	TGTGCCAGCAGCCCTCGGGTCTCTGGAAACACCATATATTTT	CASSPRVSGNTIYF
NA	TRBV12-3/TRBV12-4	TRBJ1-2	NA	TGTGCCACCCAAGACATCTTTGGCTACACCTTC	CATQDIFGYTF
NA	TRBV20-1	TRBJ2-1	NA	TGCAGTGCTAGGCGGGGTGACTCCTACAATGAGCAGTTCTTC	CSARRGDSYNEQFF
TRBD1	TRBV12-3/TRBV12-4	TRBJ1-5	few	TGTGCCAGCAGTTTATCTGTTGGTGCGGGACAGGGCTTTTATAGCAATCAGCCCCAGCATTTT	CASSLSVGAGQGFYSNQPQHF
TRBD1	TRBV29-1	TRBJ2-7	few	TGCAGCGTTGGGCATAATAGGGGACAGTCCTACGAGCAGTACTTC	CSVGHNRGQSYEQYF
NA	TRBV5-5	TRBJ1-5	NA	TGTGCCAGCAGCGGCCAACCAAATCAGCCCCAGCATTTT	CASSGQPNQPQHF
NA	TRBV20-1	TRBJ1-6	few	TGCAGTGCCTCCATCTCCTATGGCGGGAATTCACCCCTCCACTTT	CSASISYGGNSPLHF
NA	TRBV12-3/TRBV12-4	TRBJ1-1	NA	TGTGCCAGCAGTCGCCGACGGGCCAGCCAACCGAACACTGAAGCTTTCTTT	CASSRRRASQPNTEAFF
NA	TRBV18	TRBJ1-2	once	TGTGCCAGCTCGCACAGGGCGCTACTTGCTGGCTACACCTTC	CASSHRALLAGYTF
NA	TRBV6-5	TRBJ2-7	few	TGTGCCAGCAGTTACTCCCGGGGGACAGAGCCGACCTACGAGCAGTACTTC	CASSYSRGTEPTYEQYF
NA	TRBV6-5	TRBJ1-4	few	TGTGCCAGCAGTCCGTTGGGGGTTACTAATGAAAAACTGTTTTTT	CASSPLGVTNEKLFF
NA	TRBV12-3/TRBV12-4	TRBJ2-5	NA	TGTGCCAGCAGTTGGCGGGAAGAGACCCAGTACTTC	CASSWREETQYF
NA	TRBV24-1	TRBJ1-1	NA	TGTGCCACCAGTGATGGGGCGAACACTGAAGCTTTCTTT	CATSDGANTEAFF
TRBD1	TRBV4-3	TRBJ1-6	NA	TGCGCCAGCAGCCAGTCTATGGGACAGGGGAATTCACCCCTCCACTTT	CASSQSMGQGNSPLHF
NA	TRBV20-1	TRBJ1-5	few	TGCAGTGCTAGCAGATACTCTAGCAATCAGCCCCAGCATTTT	CSASRYSSNQPQHF